This TCR beta chain was found in a study of blood T cell repertoires in COVID-19. Per the original data handling: Amplification of reference gene primers was used by the study to estimate nucleated cell counts. Some clones are missing from TCRdb's copy, which holds only in-frame ones; the method was immunoSEQ multiplex PCR. V and J calls and clone size come straight from that table; D and trimming were deduced from the DNA. The sample has tens of thousands of clones, approximately 80% seen once. The germline V gene has CDR1 LNHNV and CDR2 YYDKDF (reference sequence). The CDR3 extends over 16 amino acids. Trimming left V 3 bases short and J 0 bases short, with 12 bases between.

The sample was peripheral blood. The J gene is TRBJ2-1, the V gene TRBV15; D gene uncertain. The sequence came from a man in his 70s with active or convalescent COVID-19. As DNA, the CDR3 is TGTGCCACCAGCAGTGACTTGCTGAGCTCCTACAATGAGCAGTTCTTC. Translated: CATSSDLLSSYNEQFF. Variable domain in full (rest from reference TRBV15 and TRBJ2-1): DAMVIQNPRYQVTQFGKPVTLSCSQTLNHNVMYWYQQKSSQAPKLLFHYYDKDFNNEADTPDNFQSRRPNTSFCFLDIRSPGLGDTAMYLCATSSDLLSSYNEQFFGPGTRLTVL.